The next 28 T cell receptor beta chains were all read from a single sample in a study of T cells in Graves' hyperthyroidism and ophthalmopathy. The CDR3 regions of TCR beta were amplified from RNA transcripts. The HTBI primer set was used in a first-round RT-PCR of the TCR CDR3. TCRdb re-derived calls from the multiplex PCR reads in MiXCR, one entry per CDR3 protein. The repertoire holds about 360,000 distinct CDR3 sequences, with 13% as singletons. Material for sequencing was blood. Every receptor here comes from a woman aged 18 to 35 with Graves' hyperthyroidism.

This clonotype occurred many times. The chain has TRBV6-1 and TRBJ1-1; D perhaps matches TRBD1 (6 bases). Germline V gene sequence: CDR1 MNHNS, CDR2 SASEGT. The ends were cut back, 4 bases at V and 2 bases at J, with 14 bases in the middle. The CDR3 is 15 amino acids. The CDR3 loop reads CASSARGSSNTEAFF. CDR3 DNA: TGTGCCAGCAGTGCAAGGGGGTCCTCCAACACTGAAGCTTTCTTT.

This clonotype was picked up many times. The CDR3 sequence is CASREQGAIGYTF. The CDR3 DNA follows: TGTGCCAGCAGGGAACAGGGGGCGATCGGCTACACCTTC. The V call is TRBV28, the J call TRBJ1-2, with 9 bases aligning to TRBD1. CDR1 is MDHEN and CDR2 is SYDVKM in the germline V gene. The ends lost 6 bases at V and 8 bases at J; junction bases unmatched: 7. The CDR3 spans 13 residues.

Comments on this clonotype: A read error may explain this, as a much larger clone is one base away. The genes are TRBV7-3 and TRBJ2-7, with unresolved D. From germline, CDR1 is SGHTA and CDR2 FQGTGA. Trimming took 4 bases from V and 9 from J, leaving 13 bases between them. This CDR3 has 12 residues. CDR3 protein: CASSWAKPRQYF. CDR3 DNA sequence: TGTGCCAGCAGCTGGGCCAAGCCGCGGCAGTACTTC.

This clonotype was counted ten times or more. The chain is built from TRBV6-2 or TRBV6-3 and TRBJ1-5, with D perhaps TRBD1 (5 bases). The CDR3 is 20 amino acids. The germline V gene has CDR1 MNHEY and CDR2 SVGEGT. The V end was cut by 6 bases, the J end by 5 bases, with 32 bases between. CDR3 region: CASSIAGKPSPGALYQPQHF. The CDR3 bases are TGTGCCAGCAGCATTGCAGGGAAACCAAGTCCCGGCGCCCTATATCAGCCCCAGCATTTT.

This clonotype was recorded many times. The rearrangement joins TRBV12-3 or TRBV12-4 to TRBJ1-2, with 8 bases aligning to TRBD1. The V segment lost 11 bases and the J segment 6 bases; nucleotides outside the gene matches: 5. The CDR3 is made up of 11 amino acids. CDR3: CAVDRDHGYTF. CDR3 sequence (DNA): TGTGCCGTGGACAGGGACCATGGCTACACCTTC.

This clonotype was detected many times. The chain couples TRBV5-6 to TRBJ2-1; D is unclear. Trimming took 0 bases from V and 9 from J, leaving 7 bases between them. CDR1 is SGHDT, CDR2 YYEEEE, per germline. This CDR3 is built from 12 residues. DNA of the CDR3: TGTGCCAGCAGCTTGGTCCGCGGTGAGCAGTTCTTC. The encoded protein is CASSLVRGEQFF.

Many counts were recorded for this clonotype. The chain employs TRBV5-1 and TRBJ1-1; TRBD1 matches 7 bases. Trimming removed 0 bases from V and 6 bases from J; junction bases left unmatched: 5. CDR3 length: 14 amino acids. Germline V gene data show CDR1 as SGHRS and CDR2 as YFSETQ. The CDR3 DNA is TGCGCCAGCAGCTTGGGCGGCAGGGGGTCTGAAGCTTTCTTT. Encoded protein: CASSLGGRGSEAFF.

At least ten counts were recorded for this clonotype. The chain uses TRBV7-9 and TRBJ1-4, with D tentatively TRBD1 (6 bases). V lost 5 bases and J lost 0, with 16 bases in between. Per the germline V gene, CDR1 is SEHNR and CDR2 is FQNEAQ (reference sequence). The CDR3 runs 17 residues. The CDR3 sequence: CASSISAGGPTNEKLFF. The CDR3 DNA reads as TGTGCCAGCAGCATAAGCGCCGGGGGGCCAACTAATGAAAAACTGTTTTTT.

Note on this clonotype: The junction departs from the called germline gene at one end, perhaps through a read error. The CDR3 reads CTSRRGMNTEAFF. The CDR3 DNA follows: TGTACCAGCCGGCGGGGGATGAACACTGAAGCTTTCTTT. This chain connects TRBV27 to TRBJ1-1, with D perhaps TRBD1 (5 bases). The CDR3 consists of 13 residues. Germline assignment: CDR1 MNHEY and CDR2 SMNVEV (reference sequence).

The chain recombines TRBV30 with TRBJ1-2; tentatively, D is TRBD1 (5 bases). This CDR3 is 13 amino acids long. The V and J ends lost 2 bases and 4 bases respectively, with 11 bases between them. The germline V gene encodes CDR1 GTSNPN and CDR2 SVGIG (reference sequence). CDR3 protein: CAWSSTGGYGYTF. For the CDR3, the DNA is TGTGCCTGGAGTTCTACTGGGGGCTATGGCTACACCTTC.

There are many counts of this clonotype. This rearrangement joins TRBV30 to TRBJ1-2; D remains ambiguous. The CDR3 is 11 residues long. The V gene's germline CDR1 is GTSNPN and CDR2 SVGIG (reference sequence). V was cut by 1 base and J by 9 bases, with 9 bases left in between. CDR3 nucleotide sequence: TGTGCCTGGAGTGATGACTTCCGCTACACCTTC. It encodes CAWSDDFRYTF.

This clonotype was seen ten or more times. V usage is TRBV29-1 and J usage is TRBJ1-2, with D tentatively TRBD1 (5 bases). The CDR3 covers 11 residues. In germline, CDR1 is SQVTM, CDR2 ANQGSEA. V lost 3 bases, J lost 7 bases, and 9 bases lay in between. CDR3 bases: TGCAGCGTTGAGGAAGGGGCTGGCTACACCTTC. Its translation is CSVEEGAGYTF.

Concerning this clonotype itself: A junction boundary mismatches the germline segment, possibly from a read error. CDR3 bases: TGTACCAGCACCCCCGGCGGACTAGCGGGACGCAATGAGCAGTTCTTC. It codes for CTSTPGGLAGRNEQFF. The chain recombines TRBV13 with TRBJ2-1; 12 nucleotides match TRBD2. The CDR3 consists of 16 residues. Germline loops: CDR1 PRHDT, CDR2 FYEKMQ (reference sequence).

There are many counts of this clonotype. The V call is TRBV5-1, the J call TRBJ2-1; 11 bases line up with TRBD2. The CDR3 is 19 residues long. Germline CDR1 and CDR2: SGHRS and YFSETQ. The J segment lost 2 bases and the V segment lost 3 bases, leaving 13 bases of the junction unmatched. The CDR3 DNA reads as TGCGCCAGCAGCTCCCGGATTGTGACTAGCGGGGAAACCTACAATGAGCAGTTCTTC. Protein product: CASSSRIVTSGETYNEQFF. The whole variable domain, remainder taken from reference TRBV5-1 and TRBJ2-1, is KAGVTQTPRYLIKTRGQQVTLSCSPISGHRSVSWYQQTPGQGLQFLFEYFSETQRNKGNFPGRFSGRQFSNSRSEMNVSTLELGDSALYLCASSSRIVTSGETYNEQFFGPGTRLTVL.

This clonotype was seen at least ten times. This rearrangement joins TRBV28 to TRBJ2-7; 7 nucleotides match TRBD2. CDR1 is MDHEN, CDR2 SYDVKM, per germline. The V gene end was trimmed by 7 bases and the J gene end by 0 bases; junction bases not matched to a gene: 6. The length of the CDR3 is 14 residues. The CDR3 here is CASISGGSSYEQYF. Here the CDR3 DNA reads TGTGCCAGCATTTCGGGCGGGAGCTCCTACGAGCAGTACTTC.

In its sample, this clonotype was seen a few times. This chain joins TRBV7-9 and TRBJ1-4; 7 bases are shared with TRBD1. CDR1 is SEHNR and CDR2 is FQNEAQ in the germline V gene (reference sequence). This CDR3 region has 16 residues. The V segment lost 5 bases and the J segment 6 bases; nucleotides outside the gene matches: 12. The chain's CDR3 is CASSQRGAGGDEKLFF. The CDR3 DNA reads TGTGCCAGCAGCCAAAGGGGGGCAGGGGGTGATGAAAAACTGTTTTTT. The full variable domain, with the rest looked up from reference TRBV7-9 and TRBJ1-4, is DTGVSQNPRHKITKRGQNVTFRCDPISEHNRLYWYRQTLGQGPEFLTYFQNEAQLEKSRLLSDRFSAERPKGSFSTLEIQRTEQGDSAMYLCASSQRGAGGDEKLFFGSGTQLSVL.

This clonotype was found many times. The rearrangement links TRBV20-1 to TRBJ2-1; perhaps TRBD2 as D (8 bases). The CDR3 is 15 amino acids. From germline, CDR1 is DFQATT and CDR2 SNEGSKA (reference sequence). This chain's CDR3 is CRGAGGGGLYNEQFF. The CDR3 coding sequence is TGCAGGGGCGCGGGGGGAGGGGGCCTCTACAATGAGCAGTTCTTC.

As concerns this clonotype: A much larger clone sits a single nucleotide away, making a read error possible. The J gene is TRBJ2-7, the V gene TRBV12-3 or TRBV12-4; D is undetermined. Trimming left V 8 bases short and J 3 bases short, with 17 bases between. The CDR3 runs to 14 residues. In DNA, the CDR3 is TGTGCCAGCGGTTCCGACACGAGCTTCTACGAGCAGTACTTC. Protein product: CASGSDTSFYEQYF.

The CDR3 here is CASSSRGLDEQYF. CDR3 nucleotides: TGTGCCAGCAGTTCACGGGGGCTGGACGAGCAGTACTTC. The rearrangement uses TRBV12-3 or TRBV12-4 and TRBJ2-7; D is perhaps TRBD1 or TRBD2 (6 bases each). This CDR3 spans 13 amino acids. Trimming removed 4 bases at V and 5 bases at J, with 12 bases between.

Many counts were recorded for this clonotype. This CDR3 reads CSATPRDRDYEQYF. CDR3 bases: TGCAGTGCTACCCCCCGGGACAGGGACTACGAGCAGTACTTC. This sequence joins TRBV20-1 and TRBJ2-7; 9 positions agree with TRBD1. The germline V gene encodes CDR1 DFQATT and CDR2 SNEGSKA (reference sequence). V gave up 4 bases and J gave up 3 bases; unmatched junction bases: 7. The CDR3 is 14 amino acids.

This clonotype was observed many times. The V gene is TRBV20-1, the J gene TRBJ2-7, with D unclear. Trimming stripped 5 bases from V and 5 bases from J, with 13 bases between. The CDR3 is made up of 12 amino acids. Looked up from germline, CDR1 is DFQATT and CDR2 is SNEGSKA (reference sequence). CDR3 bases: TGCAGTGCTCGCCACCTGGCACACGAGCAGTACTTC. Protein: CSARHLAHEQYF.

The chain joins TRBV11-2 to TRBJ2-7; D perhaps matches TRBD1 (7 bases). CDR3 length equals 16 residues. Germline lookup yields CDR1 SGHAT and CDR2 FQNNGV. Trimming pared 3 bases from V and 5 bases from J, leaving 20 bases between. Here the CDR3 DNA reads TGTGCCAGCAGCTTCCCGGTAGGCGCGGGACAGAACGAGCAGTACTTC. Its protein product is CASSFPVGAGQNEQYF.

This clonotype has just a few counts. The chain has TRBV15 and TRBJ2-3; TRBD2 aligns across 7 bases. The CDR3 spans 18 residues. Germline assignment: CDR1 LNHNV and CDR2 YYDKDF (reference sequence). J gave up 3 bases and V 0 bases, and 12 bases lay outside the gene matches. The CDR3 nucleotides are TGTGCCACCAGCAGAGATTATAGAAGCGGGACGAGGACAGATACGCAGTATTTT. Its protein is CATSRDYRSGTRTDTQYF.

This clonotype was detected a few times. The chain recombines TRBV10-3 with TRBJ2-5; maybe TRBD2 (7 bases). Between the trimmed V and J ends, which lost 10 bases and 4 bases, there was a span of 13 bases. From germline, CDR1 is ENHRY and CDR2 SYGVKD. The CDR3 totals 12 residues. CDR3 in DNA: TGTGCCAGCGGACGGGGGGCAGAGACCCAGTACTTC. Translating gives CASGRGAETQYF.

This clonotype has a count of ten or more. V and J are TRBV7-2 and TRBJ2-3; 8 bases are a match to TRBD1. CDR3 length equals 16 residues. Trimming took 3 bases from V and 2 from J; bases not matched to a gene: 7. Germline V CDR1 and CDR2: SGHTA, FQGNSA. CDR3 nucleotides: TGTGCCAGCAGCTTGACAGGGGCCTTTTACACAGATACGCAGTATTTT. Residues: CASSLTGAFYTDTQYF.

A remark on this clonotype: A much larger clone sits a single nucleotide away, making a read error possible. The rearrangement links TRBV6-2 or TRBV6-3 to TRBJ2-7; D may be TRBD1 (7 bases). Germline CDR1 and CDR2: MNHEY and SVGEGT. The ends were cut back, 6 bases at V and 6 bases at J, with 21 bases in the middle. The CDR3 length is 15 residues. The CDR3: CASRAGGKAETEQYF. Written as DNA, the CDR3 is TGTGCCAGCAGGGCAGGGGGGAAGGCGGAAACCGAGCAGTACTTC.

This clonotype appeared a few times. The chain recombines TRBV28 with TRBJ1-3; D perhaps matches TRBD1 (5 bases). The CDR3 runs to 15 residues. Germline assignment: CDR1 MDHEN and CDR2 SYDVKM. V lost 8 bases and J 0 bases, leaving 14 bases between the germline ends. The CDR3 sequence is CASGQGPDSGNTIYF. In DNA form, the CDR3 reads TGTGCCAGCGGACAAGGGCCCGACTCTGGAAACACCATATATTTT.

Ten or more counts support this clonotype. This chain uses TRBV28 with TRBJ2-7; TRBD1 agrees at 8 bases. This CDR3 region has 15 residues. From germline, CDR1 is MDHEN and CDR2 SYDVKM. The ends lost 4 bases at V and 0 bases at J; junction bases unmatched: 5. This CDR3 is CASSWDRWSSYEQYF. As DNA, the CDR3 is TGTGCCAGCAGTTGGGACAGGTGGAGCTCCTACGAGCAGTACTTC.